What follows are 10 T cell receptor beta chains derived from one specimen sequenced in a study of breast tumors, draining lymph nodes, adjacent tissues. The lymph nodes were axillary draining lymph nodes from breast cancer patients. TCRdb independently ran MiXCR on the multiplex PCR reads; one entry per CDR3 protein. There are 150,000 to 200,000 distinct CDR3 sequences in the sample; 30% to 35% occur only once, and about 4.1% lies in the top ten. The sample comprised axillary lymph node tissue. All receptors come from a female donor with breast cancer. Some clones in this sample may be carry-over from other donors' samples.

The J gene is TRBJ2-3, the V gene TRBV9; TRBD2 matches 10 bases. CDR1 is SGDLS and CDR2 is YYNGEE in the germline V gene. The CDR3 runs to 14 residues. Trimming cost V 3 bases and J 11 bases; bases outside gene matches: 9. CDR3 residues: CASSATSGDNEQYF. DNA of the CDR3: TGTGCCAGCAGCGCCACTAGCGGGGACAATGAGCAGTATTTT.

Details on this clonotype: Since a much larger clone is just one base distant, this may be a read error. Because it lacks the conserved phenylalanine or tryptophan at the end, this CDR3 is likely a read error. J is TRBJ2-7 and V is TRBV6-1; the D is unclear. Deletions cut 2 bases from V and 2 bases from J, with 7 bases between. The CDR3 consists of 13 residues. Germline V gene sequence: CDR1 MNHNS, CDR2 SASEGT. The CDR3 DNA reads as TGTGCCAGCAGTGAACTAATAGCCTACGAGCAGTACCTC. Translation gives CASSELIAYEQYL.

This clonotype was observed a few times. The gene calls are TRBV30 and TRBJ1-5, with TRBD1 identical over 8 bases. The ends lost 1 base at V and 11 bases at J; junction bases unmatched: 13. This CDR3 contains 15 residues. Germline V gives CDR1 GTSNPN, CDR2 SVGIG (reference sequence). The CDR3 nucleotides are TGTGCCTGGAGTGAGGGCAGGGGGCAGCGAGGGTCCCAGCATTTT. As protein: CAWSEGRGQRGSQHF.

Notes on this clonotype: Because the CDR3 is missing its conserved closing phenylalanine or tryptophan, this is likely a read error. The gene calls are TRBV3-1 and TRBJ2-7; D is uncertain. This CDR3 has 11 residues. V dropped 6 bases and J dropped 3 bases, with 6 bases sitting between them. CDR1 is LGHDT, CDR2 YNNKEL, per germline (reference sequence). The CDR3 DNA follows: TGTGCCAGCAGTGGAAACTACGAGCAGTACCTC. This gives the protein CASSGNYEQYL.

Notes on this clonotype: A read error may explain this, as a much larger clone is one base away. The V and J genes are TRBV5-1 and TRBJ2-6; the D gene could be TRBD1 or TRBD2 (5 bases each). The CDR3 runs 17 residues. Between the trimmed V and J ends, which lost 6 bases and 4 bases, there was a span of 20 bases. The germline gives CDR1 SGHRS, CDR2 YFSETQ. Here the CDR3 reads CASNPGPLLGGANVLTF. CDR3 in DNA: TGCGCCAGCAACCCGGGACCTCTCCTGGGGGGGGCCAACGTCCTGACTTTC.

This chain joins TRBV5-6 and TRBJ1-1; D is undetermined. The CDR3 is 13 residues long. Germline CDR1 is SGHDT and CDR2 is YYEEEE. Trimming took off 1 base at V and 7 bases at J, with 11 bases between the two ends. The CDR3 here is CASSLNFLGEAFF. CDR3 nucleotide sequence: TGTGCCAGCAGCTTGAATTTTTTGGGTGAAGCTTTCTTT.

The table lists this clonotype with many counts. This chain uses TRBV20-1 with TRBJ1-5; D possibly corresponds to TRBD1 (5 bases). Germline lookup yields CDR1 DFQATT and CDR2 SNEGSKA (reference sequence). V lost 4 bases, J lost 1 base, and 14 bases lay in between. CDR3 length: 15 amino acids. The chain's CDR3 is CSATRGGISNQPQHF. The DNA of the CDR3 is TGCAGTGCTACTCGGGGGGGTATAAGCAATCAGCCCCAGCATTTT.

Ten or more counts support this clonotype. V is TRBV5-6 and J is TRBJ1-2, with 7 bases aligning to TRBD1. The CDR3 runs to 16 residues. The germline gives CDR1 SGHDT, CDR2 YYEEEE. Germline trimming cut 1 base from V and 2 bases from J; bases unmatched to any gene: 8. CDR3 nucleotides: TGTGCCAGCAGCTTGTACCAGGGGGGACGGAACTATGGCTACACCTTC. The encoded protein is CASSLYQGGRNYGYTF.

As to this clonotype: A clone one base away is much larger, so this may be a read error. The V gene is TRBV27, the J gene TRBJ2-7, with D tentatively TRBD2 (6 bases). Germline lookup yields CDR1 MNHEY and CDR2 SMNVEV (reference sequence). CDR3 length: 16 amino acids. The ends were cut back, 5 bases at V and 7 bases at J, with 24 bases in the middle. The CDR3 nucleotides read TGTGCCAGCAGTCGAGGATTAGGTTCAGACCGGGGGGAGCAGTACTTC. It codes for CASSRGLGSDRGEQYF.

As concerns this clonotype: This may stem from a read error, because a much larger clone lies one nucleotide away. The chain recombines TRBV6-5 with TRBJ2-5, with no clear D. Per the germline V gene, CDR1 is MNHEY and CDR2 is SVGAGI. This CDR3 is built from 14 residues. In DNA, the CDR3 is TGTGCCAGCAGTCACTCAACGGTTGGGGAGACCCAGTACTTC. Translation: CASSHSTVGETQYF.